The 17 T cell receptor beta chains presented below share a single source sample, sequenced in a study of T cells after yellow fever vaccination. TCRdb re-analysed the 5' RACE reads in MiXCR, keeping a single row per CDR3 protein. The sample has approximately 330,000 distinct CDR3 sequences; 4.1% are singletons. The specimen was PBMCs, collected 5 days after the yellow fever booster vaccination. These receptors all come from a man between 18 and 35 years old who received the YFV17D yellow fever vaccine.

This clonotype was detected a few times. The chain has TRBV7-2 and TRBJ1-1, with TRBD1 matching over 7 bases. V shed 6 bases, J shed 6 bases, and the junction held 10 bases outside the gene matches. The CDR3 loop spans 14 amino acids. Germline V CDR1 and CDR2: SGHTA, FQGNSA. The CDR3 spells CASSTGTAYSEAFF. The CDR3 DNA sequence: TGTGCCAGCAGTACCGGGACAGCTTATTCTGAAGCTTTCTTT. The entire variable domain, with the rest obtained from reference TRBV7-2 and TRBJ1-1, is as follows: GAGVSQSPSNKVTEKGKDVELRCDPISGHTALYWYRQSLGQGLEFLIYFQGNSAPDKSGLPSDRFSAERTGGSVSTLTIQRTQQEDSAVYLCASSTGTAYSEAFFGQGTRLTVV.

The sample holds many counts of this clonotype. The chain uses TRBV7-3 and TRBJ2-5; TRBD1 matches at 9 bases. CDR1 is SGHTA, CDR2 FQGTGA, per germline. Trimming cost V 8 bases and J 2 bases; bases outside gene matches: 3. This CDR3 region has 13 residues. The CDR3 protein is CASSDRGQETQYF. The CDR3 nucleotides are TGTGCCAGCTCAGACAGGGGGCAAGAGACCCAGTACTTC. Together with reference TRBV7-3 and TRBJ2-5, the CDR3 gives the full variable domain: GAGVSQTPSNKVTEKGKYVELRCDPISGHTALYWYRQSLGQGPEFLIYFQGTGAADDSGLPNDRFFAVRPEGSVSTLKIQRTERGDSAVYLCASSDRGQETQYFGPGTRLLVL.

This clonotype was found many times. This chain connects TRBV27 to TRBJ2-2; D is perhaps TRBD1 or TRBD2 (5 bases each). Germline V gene lookup returns CDR1 MNHEY and CDR2 SMNVEV (reference sequence). V was shortened by 6 bases and J by 6 bases, with 20 bases between the two germline ends. CDR3 size: 16 residues. CDR3 protein: CASRPNSPGPAGELFF. DNA of the CDR3: TGTGCCAGCAGACCGAATTCCCCGGGGCCCGCCGGGGAGCTGTTTTTT.

This clonotype turned up a few times. This chain links TRBV28 with TRBJ2-7, with 7 bases lining up with TRBD1. J gave up 2 bases and V 7 bases, and 5 bases lay outside the gene matches. CDR1 and CDR2 from the germline V gene are MDHEN and SYDVKM. This CDR3 is 13 amino acids long. CDR3 sequence (DNA): TGTGCCAGCAAGTTCCAGGGGGCCTACGAGCAGTACGTC. Translation gives CASKFQGAYEQYV.

The chain recombines TRBV5-6 with TRBJ1-5, with 9 bases that match TRBD1. V was pared by 1 base and J by 5 bases, with 7 bases of the junction left unmatched. CDR3 length: 16 residues. The germline gives CDR1 SGHDT, CDR2 YYEEEE. CDR3 amino acids: CASSLLRDRVYQPQHF. The CDR3 DNA follows: TGTGCCAGCAGCTTGCTCCGGGACAGGGTATATCAGCCCCAGCATTTT.

This clonotype was counted between two and nine times. CDR3 sequence (DNA): TGTGCCAGCAGCTTTCAGGGGCTCGGCTACACCTTC. It encodes CASSFQGLGYTF. The gene calls are TRBV7-9 and TRBJ1-2, with D possibly being TRBD1 (6 bases). Germline CDR1 is SEHNR and CDR2 is FQNEAQ (reference sequence). V lost 3 bases, J lost 8 bases, and 10 bases lay in between. The CDR3 contains 12 residues. Full variable domain (remainder filled in from reference TRBV7-9 and TRBJ1-2): DTGVSQNPRHKITKRGQNVTFRCDPISEHNRLYWYRQTLGQGPEFLTYFQNEAQLEKSRLLSDRFSAERPKGSFSTLEIQRTEQGDSAMYLCASSFQGLGYTFGSGTRLTVV.

A word on this clonotype: Sequence at one end of the junction differs from germline and may be a read error. The V and J genes are TRBV5-1 and TRBJ2-3, with 14 bases that match TRBD2. In germline, CDR1 is SGHRS, CDR2 YFSETQ. There are 18 residues in the CDR3. The CDR3 DNA is TGCGCCAGCAGCCTCGGACTAGCGGGGGGCACGAGCACATATACGCAGTATTTT. This codes for CASSLGLAGGTSTYTQYF.

This clonotype showed up many times. Here the CDR3 DNA reads TGTGCCAGCAGCTTAGCCGGGGCCCACGAGCAGTACGTC. Encoded protein: CASSLAGAHEQYV. The chain uses TRBV7-2 and TRBJ2-7; D might be TRBD1 or TRBD2, each matching 5 bases. The CDR3 extends over 13 amino acids. Germline-derived CDR1 and CDR2 are SGHTA and FQGNSA. The ends were cut back, 0 bases at V and 5 bases at J, with 8 bases in the middle.

This clonotype appeared a few times. The chain combines TRBV10-2 with TRBJ2-2; TRBD2 agrees at 11 bases. V shed 9 bases and J 7 bases; nucleotides not matched to a gene: 4. The CDR3 has 13 residues. Germline V gene lookup returns CDR1 WSHSY and CDR2 SAAADI. CDR3 bases: TGCGCCAGTAGCGGGGGGGCCATCGGGGAGCTGTTTTTT. Protein product: CASSGGAIGELFF.

In its sample, this clonotype was seen many times. This sequence joins TRBV3-1 and TRBJ2-1; perhaps TRBD1 as D (5 bases). The V end was cut by 5 bases, the J end by 5 bases, with 22 bases between. Looked up from germline, CDR1 is LGHDT and CDR2 is YNNKEL (reference sequence). CDR3 length: 17 residues. CDR3 bases: TGTGCCAGCAGCGCCTATACGGGCAGGGAAAAGAACAATGAGCAGTTCTTC. Encoded protein: CASSAYTGREKNNEQFF.

This clonotype has at least ten counts. The rearrangement links TRBV20-1 to TRBJ2-2; 8 bases map to TRBD2. This CDR3 contains 15 residues. CDR1 and CDR2 from the germline V gene are DFQATT and SNEGSKA (reference sequence). The trim removed 0 bases at V and 4 bases at J, leaving 4 bases unmatched. The CDR3 nucleotides read TGCAGTGCTAGAGAAAGCGGGGGCGCCACCGGGGAGCTGTTTTTT. This codes for CSARESGGATGELFF.

The gene calls are TRBV10-3 and TRBJ1-5, with D hard to call. V gave up 10 bases and J gave up 2 bases, with 12 bases separating them. CDR3 length: 13 amino acids. Germline V CDR1 and CDR2: ENHRY, SYGVKD. The CDR3 nucleotides are TGTGCCACCTCGACAACGGGCAATCAGCCCCAGCATTTT. Translating gives CATSTTGNQPQHF.

This clonotype was seen a few times. The V and J genes are TRBV7-2 and TRBJ2-1; D is perhaps TRBD1 (5 bases). Trimming cost V 5 bases and J 4 bases, with 18 bases left between them. The CDR3 runs 16 residues. CDR1 SGHTA and CDR2 FQGNSA come from the germline V gene. Here the CDR3 DNA reads TGTGCCAGCAGCCCCCAAGGTGGGGCTGGATACAATGAGCAGTTCTTC. This sequence encodes CASSPQGGAGYNEQFF.

This clonotype was detected only a few times. V is TRBV28 and J is TRBJ2-1; D is perhaps TRBD1 (8 bases). Germline V lookup: CDR1 MDHEN, CDR2 SYDVKM. This CDR3 spans 15 amino acids. Trimming shortened V by 8 bases and J by 10 bases, and 24 bases separated the two germline ends. CDR3 bases: TGTGCCAGCGTATACAGGGGGGGGTTATTCGAGGAGCAGTTCTTC. Translating it yields CASVYRGGLFEEQFF.

Comments on this clonotype: No conserved phenylalanine or tryptophan ends this CDR3, so it is likely a read error. The limits of the CDR3 on the DNA are not certain, so only TCRdb's listed CDR3 is given. The chain employs TRBV4-2 and TRBJ1-2; TRBD1, the D gene given by the table, was not confirmed from the DNA. Germline CDR1 is LGHNA and CDR2 is YNFKEQ. Including both end residues, the CDR3 is 13 amino acids long. CDR3 sequence reads: CASSRWTGEDFWV.

This clonotype has ten or more counts. The V call is TRBV20-1, the J call TRBJ2-1, with 14 bases fitting TRBD2. Germline lookup yields CDR1 DFQATT and CDR2 SNEGSKA (reference sequence). V lost 6 bases and J lost 3; bases outside the gene matches: 4. The CDR3 extends over 15 amino acids. The CDR3 sequence: CSARTSGGFYNEQFF. CDR3 nucleotides: TGCAGTGCCAGGACTAGCGGGGGGTTCTACAATGAGCAGTTCTTC.

This clonotype was seen ten or more times. The chain has TRBV7-2 and TRBJ2-1; D perhaps matches TRBD1 (5 bases). The V gene lost 3 bases and the J gene lost 9 bases, with 15 bases spanning the gap. Germline CDR1 is SGHTA and CDR2 is FQGNSA. The CDR3 runs 14 residues. The DNA for the CDR3 is TGTGCCAGCAGCTTCAGGGTTTCGGGTCCTGAGCAGTTCTTC. It yields the protein CASSFRVSGPEQFF.